This paragraph covers one T cell receptor (beta chain) sequence. The data are from a study of shared clonotypes between healthy human individuals. Looked up from germline, CDR1 is SGHAT and CDR2 is FQNNGV. The CDR3 is made up of 12 amino acids. Trimming stripped 2 bases from V and 6 bases from J, with 8 bases between. Here immunoSEQ multiplex PCR was the method, and the copy in TCRdb shows in-frame clones only, minus some. The sample records 660,000 or so clones, around 96% being singletons. It was CD45RO-negative cells, positively selected for CCR7, that made up naive CD8 cells, with terminally differentiated effector memory CD45RA+ cells excluded.

The chain has TRBV11-2 and TRBJ2-7; D gene unclear. Sequencing used naive CD8+ T cells sorted from blood. The receptor was derived from a woman aged 25 to 39 in good health. CDR3 DNA sequence: TGTGCCAGCAGCTTAATGAGTGGCGAGCAGTACTTC. The encoded protein is CASSLMSGEQYF.